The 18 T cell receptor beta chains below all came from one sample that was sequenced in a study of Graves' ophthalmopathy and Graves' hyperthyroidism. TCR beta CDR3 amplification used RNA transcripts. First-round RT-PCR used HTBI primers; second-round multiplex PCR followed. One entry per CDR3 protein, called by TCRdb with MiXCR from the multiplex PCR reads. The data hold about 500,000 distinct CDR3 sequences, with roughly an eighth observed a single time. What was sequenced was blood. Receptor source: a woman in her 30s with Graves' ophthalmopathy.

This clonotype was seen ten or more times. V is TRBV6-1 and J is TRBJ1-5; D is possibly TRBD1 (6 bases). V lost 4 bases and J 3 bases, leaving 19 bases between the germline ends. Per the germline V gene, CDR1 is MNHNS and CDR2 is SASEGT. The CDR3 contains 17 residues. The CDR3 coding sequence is TGTGCCAGCAGTGGTTCCTATGACGGGGGCTTCAATCAGCCCCAGCATTTT. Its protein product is CASSGSYDGGFNQPQHF.

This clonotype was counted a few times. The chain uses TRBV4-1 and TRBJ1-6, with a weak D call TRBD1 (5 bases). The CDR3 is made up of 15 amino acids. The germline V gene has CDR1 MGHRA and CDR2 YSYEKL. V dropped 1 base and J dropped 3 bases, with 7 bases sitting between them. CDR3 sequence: CASSQGQLYNSPLHF. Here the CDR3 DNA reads TGCGCCAGCAGCCAAGGACAGCTCTATAATTCACCCCTCCACTTT.

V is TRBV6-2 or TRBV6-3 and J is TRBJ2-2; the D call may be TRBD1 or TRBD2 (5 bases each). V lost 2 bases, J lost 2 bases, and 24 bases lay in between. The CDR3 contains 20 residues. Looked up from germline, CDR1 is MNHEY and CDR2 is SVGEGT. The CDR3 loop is CASSYGEGPLGGANTGELFF. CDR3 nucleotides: TGTGCCAGCAGTTACGGCGAGGGACCCCTTGGCGGAGCCAACACCGGGGAGCTGTTTTTT.

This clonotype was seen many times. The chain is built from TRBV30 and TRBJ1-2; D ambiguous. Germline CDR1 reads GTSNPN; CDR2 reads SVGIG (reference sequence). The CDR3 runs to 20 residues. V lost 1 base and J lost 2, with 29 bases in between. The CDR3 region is CAWSAAPQILIRRGNYGYTF. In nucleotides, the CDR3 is TGTGCCTGGAGTGCTGCCCCACAAATCCTAATCAGGAGAGGGAACTATGGCTACACCTTC.

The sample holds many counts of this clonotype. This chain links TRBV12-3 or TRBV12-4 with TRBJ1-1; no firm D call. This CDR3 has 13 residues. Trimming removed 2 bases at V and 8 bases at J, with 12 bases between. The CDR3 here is CASSLPGRMEAFF. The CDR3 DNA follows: TGTGCCAGCAGTTTACCTGGGCGCATGGAAGCTTTCTTT.

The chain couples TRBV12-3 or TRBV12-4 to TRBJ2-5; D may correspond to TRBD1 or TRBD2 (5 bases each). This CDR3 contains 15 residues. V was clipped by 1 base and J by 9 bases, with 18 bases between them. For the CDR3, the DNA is TGTGCCAGCAGTTTAGAAGTGGGGGAGTATGTGGCCCAGTACTTC. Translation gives CASSLEVGEYVAQYF.

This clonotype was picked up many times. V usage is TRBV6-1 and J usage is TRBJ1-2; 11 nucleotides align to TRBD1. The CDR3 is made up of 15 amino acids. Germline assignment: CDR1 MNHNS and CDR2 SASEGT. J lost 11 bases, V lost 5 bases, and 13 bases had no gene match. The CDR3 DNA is TGTGCCAGCAGTCCCCAGGGACAGGGGGGCTTAGTTTACACCTTC. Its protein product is CASSPQGQGGLVYTF.

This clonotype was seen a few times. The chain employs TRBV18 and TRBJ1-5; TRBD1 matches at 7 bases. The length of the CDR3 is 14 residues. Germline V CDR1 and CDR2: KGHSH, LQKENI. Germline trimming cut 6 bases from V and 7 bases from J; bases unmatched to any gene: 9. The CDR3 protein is CASSADRDRQPQHF. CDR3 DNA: TGTGCCAGCTCGGCTGACAGGGATCGCCAGCCCCAGCATTTT.

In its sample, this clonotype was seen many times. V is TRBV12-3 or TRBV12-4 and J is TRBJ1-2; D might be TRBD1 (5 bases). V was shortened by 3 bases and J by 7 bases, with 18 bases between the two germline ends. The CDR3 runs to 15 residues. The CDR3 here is CASSFGQGELSGYTF. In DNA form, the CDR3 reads TGTGCCAGCAGTTTTGGGCAGGGAGAACTAAGTGGCTACACCTTC.

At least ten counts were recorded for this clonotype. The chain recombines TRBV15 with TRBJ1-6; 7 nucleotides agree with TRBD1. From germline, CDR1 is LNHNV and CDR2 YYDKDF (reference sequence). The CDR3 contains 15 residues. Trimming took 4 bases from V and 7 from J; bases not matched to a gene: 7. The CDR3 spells CATSKRTGQNSPLHF. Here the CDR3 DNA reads TGTGCCACCAGCAAAAGGACAGGACAGAATTCACCCCTCCACTTT. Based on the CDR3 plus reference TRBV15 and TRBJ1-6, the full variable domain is DAMVIQNPRYQVTQFGKPVTLSCSQTLNHNVMYWYQQKSSQAPKLLFHYYDKDFNNEADTPDNFQSRRPNTSFCFLDIRSPGLGDTAMYLCATSKRTGQNSPLHFGNGTRLTVT.

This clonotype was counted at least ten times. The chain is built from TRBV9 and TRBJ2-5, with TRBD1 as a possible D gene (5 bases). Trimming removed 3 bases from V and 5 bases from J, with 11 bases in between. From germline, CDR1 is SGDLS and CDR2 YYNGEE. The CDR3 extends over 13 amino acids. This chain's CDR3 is CASSASGKETQYF. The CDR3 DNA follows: TGTGCCAGCAGCGCCTCAGGGAAGGAGACCCAGTACTTC. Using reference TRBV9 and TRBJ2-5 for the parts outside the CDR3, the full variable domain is DSGVTQTPKHLITATGQRVTLRCSPRSGDLSVYWYQQSLDQGLQFLIQYYNGEERAKGNILERFSAQQFPDLHSELNLSSLELGDSALYFCASSASGKETQYFGPGTRLLVL.

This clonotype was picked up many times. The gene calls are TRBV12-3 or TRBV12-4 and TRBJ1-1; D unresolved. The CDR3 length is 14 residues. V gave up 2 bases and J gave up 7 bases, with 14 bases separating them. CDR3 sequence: CASSLKGTGREAFF. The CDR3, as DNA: TGTGCCAGCAGTTTAAAGGGCACCGGTCGTGAAGCTTTCTTT.

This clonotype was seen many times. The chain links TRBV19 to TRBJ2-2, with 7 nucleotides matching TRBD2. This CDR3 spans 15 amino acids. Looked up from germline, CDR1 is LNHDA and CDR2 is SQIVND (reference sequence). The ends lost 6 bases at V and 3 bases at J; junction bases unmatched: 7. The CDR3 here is CASSTGLFDTGELFF. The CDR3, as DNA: TGTGCCAGTAGCACGGGACTATTCGACACCGGGGAGCTGTTTTTT. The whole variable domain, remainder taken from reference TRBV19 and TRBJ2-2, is DGGITQSPKYLFRKEGQNVTLSCEQNLNHDAMYWYRQDPGQGLRLIYYSQIVNDFQKGDIAEGYSVSREKKESFPLTVTSAQKNPTAFYLCASSTGLFDTGELFFGEGSRLTVL.

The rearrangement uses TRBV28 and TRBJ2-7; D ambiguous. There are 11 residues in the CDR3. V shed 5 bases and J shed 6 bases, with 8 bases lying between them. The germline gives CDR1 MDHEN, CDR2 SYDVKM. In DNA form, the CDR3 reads TGTGCCAGCAGTCCCCCCATCGAGCAGTACTTC. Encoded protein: CASSPPIEQYF.

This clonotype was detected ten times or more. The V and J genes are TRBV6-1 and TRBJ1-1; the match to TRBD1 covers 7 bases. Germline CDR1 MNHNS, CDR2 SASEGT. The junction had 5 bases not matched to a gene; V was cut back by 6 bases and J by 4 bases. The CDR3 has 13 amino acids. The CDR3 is CASRNRGSTEAFF. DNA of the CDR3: TGTGCCAGCAGAAACAGGGGATCCACTGAAGCTTTCTTT.

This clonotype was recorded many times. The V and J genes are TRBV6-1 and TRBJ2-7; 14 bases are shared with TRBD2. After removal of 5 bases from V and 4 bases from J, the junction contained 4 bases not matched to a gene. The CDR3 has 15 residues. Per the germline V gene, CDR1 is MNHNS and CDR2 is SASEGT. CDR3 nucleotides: TGTGCCAGCAGTCGACTAGCGGGAGGGCCTTACGAGCAGTACTTC. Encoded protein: CASSRLAGGPYEQYF.

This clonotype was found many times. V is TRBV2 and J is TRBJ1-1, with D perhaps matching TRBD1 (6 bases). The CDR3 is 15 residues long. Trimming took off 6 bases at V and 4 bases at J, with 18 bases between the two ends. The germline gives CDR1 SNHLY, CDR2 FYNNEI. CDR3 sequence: CASRPSRGGGTEAFF. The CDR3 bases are TGTGCCAGCAGACCCTCGAGGGGGGGGGGCACTGAAGCTTTCTTT.

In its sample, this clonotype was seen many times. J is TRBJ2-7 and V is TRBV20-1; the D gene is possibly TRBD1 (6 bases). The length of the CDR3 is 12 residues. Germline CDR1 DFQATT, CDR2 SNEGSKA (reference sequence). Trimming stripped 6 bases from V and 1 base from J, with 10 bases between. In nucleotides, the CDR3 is TGCAGTGCACAGGGATGGTCCTACGAGCAGTACTTC. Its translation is CSAQGWSYEQYF.